This TCR beta chain was found in a study of blood T cells in healthy people across ages. Germline CDR1 LGHNA, CDR2 YNFKEQ. The length of the CDR3 is 16 residues. V dropped 1 base and J dropped 6 bases, with 16 bases sitting between them. As for this clonotype: This clone may be a read error of a much larger clone one base away.

It was with a sample-barcoded 5' primer and a J-beta primer mix that a second PCR of roughly 7 to 11 cycles was run. TCRdb reprocessed the 5' RACE reads via MiXCR and lists one record per CDR3 protein. This sample has roughly 1.9 million distinct CDR3 sequences; roughly two fifths occur once, and the top ten carry about 21%. This receptor was identified in a human donor in good health. This sequence joins TRBV4-2 and TRBJ2-1; maybe TRBD1 (5 bases). The specimen sequenced was blood. The CDR3 protein is CASSQVSGPNRNEQFF. The CDR3 DNA is TGTGCCAGCAGCCAAGTATCAGGGCCCAACCGCAATGAGCAGTTCTTC.